One T cell receptor beta chain is described in this entry. This entry is derived from a study of PD-L1 blockade in urothelial cancer. Time point of the sample: peripheral blood 6 weeks after treatment start. The CDR3 runs 14 residues. Trimming at V came to 7 bases and at J to 4 bases, leaving 6 bases not matched to a gene. Germline V gene lookup returns CDR1 SNHLY and CDR2 FYNNEI. Produced via immunoSEQ multiplex PCR; TCRdb's table is partial and in-frame only. The top ten hold 8% of the sample, which has 30,000 or so clones, roughly nine tenths seen once. This specimen consisted of PBMCs, obtained around atezolizumab (anti-PD-L1) treatment. V and J are TRBV2 and TRBJ2-1; 8 bases fit TRBD2. This clonotype was obtained from a man aged 80 or over with urothelial cancer. The CDR3 is CASTTSGRYNEQFF. The CDR3 DNA follows: TGTGCCAGCACTACTAGCGGCCGGTACAATGAGCAGTTCTTC.